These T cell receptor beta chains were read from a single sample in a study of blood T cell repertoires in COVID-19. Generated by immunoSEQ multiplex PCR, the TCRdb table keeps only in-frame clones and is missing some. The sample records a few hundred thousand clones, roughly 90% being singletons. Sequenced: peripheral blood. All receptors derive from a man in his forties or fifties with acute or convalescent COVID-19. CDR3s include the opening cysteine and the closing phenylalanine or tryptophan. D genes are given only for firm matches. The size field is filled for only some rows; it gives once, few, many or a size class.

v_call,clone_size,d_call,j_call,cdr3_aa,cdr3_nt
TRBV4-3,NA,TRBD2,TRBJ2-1,CASSPLAGGLEQFF,TGCGCCAGCAGTCCTCTAGCGGGGGGGCTGGAGCAGTTCTTC
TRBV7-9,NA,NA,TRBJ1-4,CASSRGQNEKLFF,TGTGCCAGCAGCCGAGGACAGAATGAAAAACTGTTTTTT
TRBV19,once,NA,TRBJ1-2,CASSKTPREGPGLLYGYTF,TGTGCCAGTAGTAAAACCCCTCGGGAGGGTCCGGGTCTTCTCTATGGCTACACCTTC
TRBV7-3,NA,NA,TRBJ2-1,CASSRGLGNEQFF,TGTGCCAGCAGCAGGGGTCTGGGGAATGAGCAGTTCTTC
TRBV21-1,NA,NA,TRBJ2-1,CASGRTTYNEQFF,TGTGCCAGCGGACGGACAACATACAATGAGCAGTTCTTC
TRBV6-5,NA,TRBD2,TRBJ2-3,CATTRGVDTQYF,TGTGCCACAACGCGGGGGGTGGATACGCAGTATTTT
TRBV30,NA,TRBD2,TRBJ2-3,CAWSPFEGGGPSTDTQYF,TGTGCCTGGAGTCCCTTCGAGGGCGGGGGACCTAGCACAGATACGCAGTATTTT
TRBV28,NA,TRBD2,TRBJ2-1,CASSLGSGSKNEQFF,TGTGCCAGCAGTTTGGGTAGCGGGAGCAAAAATGAGCAGTTCTTC
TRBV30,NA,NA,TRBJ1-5,CALGDPRNQPQHF,TGTGCCCTCGGGGATCCACGGAATCAGCCCCAGCATTTT
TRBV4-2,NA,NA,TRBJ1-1,CASSLGVYNTEAFF,TGTGCCAGCAGCCTAGGGGTCTATAACACTGAAGCTTTCTTT
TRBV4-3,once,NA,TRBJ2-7,CASSQTGTPYEQYF,TGCGCCAGCAGCCAAACAGGGACCCCCTACGAGCAGTACTTC
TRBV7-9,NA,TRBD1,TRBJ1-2,CASSSRDRAGYGYTF,TGTGCCAGCAGCTCCCGGGACAGGGCCGGCTATGGCTACACCTTC